Presented here are 13 T cell receptor beta chains from one specimen sequenced in a study of graft-versus-host responses after intestinal transplantation. Graft tissue was processed to release intraepithelial and lamina propria lymphocytes. Data came from immunoSEQ multiplex PCR; TCRdb stores just in-frame clones and leaves some out. The sample yields about 37,000 clones, roughly 87% seen once. This specimen consisted of ileum tissue, obtained less than 210 days after intestinal transplant. These receptors originate from a human patient who received an intestinal transplant, so some T cells may come from the graft donor.

This rearrangement joins TRBV2 to TRBJ1-5, with TRBD1 matching over 7 bases. The CDR3 is made up of 15 amino acids. J was trimmed by 5 bases and V by 6 bases; bases with no gene match: 10. The germline CDR1 and CDR2 sequences are SNHLY and FYNNEI. The CDR3 nucleotides are TGTGCCAGCAGAGCGACCGGGACAGCCCATCAGCCCCAGCATTTT. Translating it yields CASRATGTAHQPQHF.

The V and J genes are TRBV9 and TRBJ2-2, with D perhaps TRBD1 or TRBD2 (6 bases each). This CDR3 has 15 residues. V was trimmed by 3 bases and J by 6 bases, leaving 15 bases between them. Germline loops: CDR1 SGDLS, CDR2 YYNGEE. CDR3 DNA sequence: TGTGCCAGCAGCGCACAGGGACTGGCGGCCGGGGAGCTGTTTTTT. It yields the protein CASSAQGLAAGELFF.

As to this clone: The sample contains more than one DNA sequence encoding this CDR3. The chain is built from TRBV28 and TRBJ1-6; possible D gene TRBD1, 5 bases. This CDR3 contains 15 residues. The germline V gene encodes CDR1 MDHEN and CDR2 SYDVKM. V lost 7 bases to trimming and J lost 0 bases, with 10 bases between them. CDR3 residues: CASTADTSYNSPLHF. The CDR3 bases are TGTGCCAGCACCGCGGACACCTCCTATAATTCACCCCTCCACTTT.

The chain combines TRBV7-9 with TRBJ2-1, with D possibly being TRBD2 (6 bases). Germline CDR1 SEHNR, CDR2 FQNEAQ (reference sequence). The CDR3 spans 13 residues. With 5 bases removed from V and 5 bases from J, the gap between germline ends came to 10 bases. CDR3 sequence: CASSLVADNEQFF. CDR3 coding DNA: TGTGCCAGCAGCCTCGTAGCGGACAATGAGCAGTTCTTC.

V is TRBV28 and J is TRBJ2-1; TRBD2 matches at 10 bases. This CDR3 has 15 amino acids. Per the germline V gene, CDR1 is MDHEN and CDR2 is SYDVKM. The J segment lost 7 bases and the V segment lost 3 bases, leaving 6 bases of the junction unmatched. In nucleotides, the CDR3 is TGTGCCAGCAGTTTGACTAGCGGGCTCTTTAATGAGCAGTTCTTC. Protein sequence: CASSLTSGLFNEQFF.

The chain uses TRBV5-4 and TRBJ2-1; 10 nucleotides line up with TRBD2. There are 16 residues in the CDR3. The ends lost 5 bases at V and 2 bases at J; junction bases unmatched: 7. Germline V gene sequence: CDR1 SGHNT, CDR2 YYREEE (reference sequence). This chain's CDR3 is CASRDPGTSAYNEQFF. CDR3 DNA: TGTGCCAGCAGGGATCCCGGGACTAGCGCCTACAATGAGCAGTTCTTC. Full variable domain (outside the CDR3, taken from reference TRBV5-4 and TRBJ2-1): ETGVTQSPTHLIKTRGQQVTLRCSSQSGHNTVSWYQQALGQGPQFIFQYYREEENGRGNFPPRFSGLQFPNYSSELNVNALELDDSALYLCASRDPGTSAYNEQFFGPGTRLTVL.

This chain joins TRBV9 and TRBJ2-7, with D tentatively TRBD1 or TRBD2 (6 bases each). CDR3 length equals 15 residues. The germline gives CDR1 SGDLS, CDR2 YYNGEE. Deletions cut 0 bases from V and 4 bases from J, with 14 bases between. The CDR3 region is CASSVAPGAGYEQYF. CDR3 in DNA: TGTGCCAGCAGCGTAGCTCCGGGGGCGGGGTACGAGCAGTACTTC.

This clone has just a few counts. This chain connects TRBV6-1 to TRBJ1-3; D unresolved. Trimming shortened V by 8 bases and J by 0 bases, and 14 bases separated the two germline ends. This CDR3 contains 15 residues. Germline CDR1 reads MNHNS; CDR2 reads SASEGT. CDR3 residues: CASRRPGNSGNTIYF. CDR3 bases: TGTGCCAGCCGACGTCCAGGCAACTCTGGAAACACCATATATTTT.

Only a few counts were recorded for this clone. The chain uses TRBV4-2 and TRBJ2-1; 7 bases match TRBD2. Trimming took 1 base from V and 4 from J; bases not matched to a gene: 4. The V gene's germline CDR1 is LGHNA and CDR2 YNFKEQ. The CDR3 contains 15 residues. The CDR3 nucleotides are TGTGCCAGCAGCCAAGTGGCTAGCGGTTACAATGAGCAGTTCTTC. Its translation is CASSQVASGYNEQFF.

This sequence joins TRBV7-3 and TRBJ1-1; 7 nucleotides match TRBD1. The CDR3 runs to 14 residues. Germline V CDR1 and CDR2: SGHTA, FQGTGA. V dropped 4 bases and J dropped 0; count of bases not matched to a gene: 2. The CDR3 region has the DNA TGTGCCAGCAGCTCAGGGGGGGTGAACACTGAAGCTTTCTTT. Translating gives CASSSGGVNTEAFF.

V is TRBV4-1 and J is TRBJ2-5, with D unresolved. V lost 0 bases, J lost 4 bases, and 12 bases lay in between. Per germline, CDR1 MGHRA and CDR2 YSYEKL. The CDR3 extends over 15 amino acids. CDR3 amino acids: CASSQEPGSPETQYF. The CDR3 DNA follows: TGCGCCAGCAGCCAAGAGCCAGGTTCGCCAGAGACCCAGTACTTC.

The chain uses TRBV6-1 and TRBJ1-3; tentative D call: TRBD1 (5 bases). This CDR3 region has 14 residues. CDR1 and CDR2 (germline): MNHNS, SASEGT. Trimming took 4 bases from V and 4 from J, leaving 11 bases between them. CDR3 sequence (DNA): TGTGCCAGCAGTGTGTCAGGGAGAGGAAACACCATATATTTT. Protein sequence: CASSVSGRGNTIYF.

This chain joins TRBV15 and TRBJ1-1; the D is unclear. Trimming removed 3 bases at V and 3 bases at J, with 8 bases between. The CDR3 is 13 residues long. Germline V lookup: CDR1 LNHNV, CDR2 YYDKDF (reference sequence). The CDR3 loop reads CATSSTGYTEAFF. CDR3 nucleotide sequence: TGTGCCACCAGCAGTACGGGATACACTGAAGCTTTCTTT.